Shown below are 28 T cell receptor beta chains from a single sample sequenced in a study of cytomegalovirus exposure and HLA in healthy donors. Method: immunoSEQ multiplex PCR; TCRdb's copy keeps in-frame clones and lacks some. The sample gives some 150,000 clones, approximately 90% of which show up once; 2.5% to 3.5% is in the top ten. What was sequenced was PBMCs. The receptors stem from a man between 18 and 35 years old in good health and CMV-seronegative.

This chain connects TRBV19 to TRBJ1-1; tentative D call: TRBD1 (5 bases). The ends were cut back, 10 bases at V and 1 base at J, with 13 bases in the middle. Germline V gene lookup returns CDR1 LNHDA and CDR2 SQIVND (reference sequence). The CDR3 length is 13 residues. This chain's CDR3 is CATKSGENTEAFF. The CDR3 nucleotides read TGTGCCACCAAGTCGGGGGAGAACACTGAAGCTTTCTTT.

The CDR3 coding sequence is TGTGCCAGCATACCGACAGGGAAAGATGAGCAGTTCTTC. Translation gives CASIPTGKDEQFF. This chain links TRBV28 with TRBJ2-1; 7 nucleotides line up with TRBD1. CDR1 is MDHEN and CDR2 is SYDVKM in the germline V gene. J lost 8 bases, V lost 7 bases, and 8 bases had no gene match. This CDR3 has 13 residues. Together with reference TRBV28 and TRBJ2-1, the CDR3 gives the full variable domain: DVKVTQSSRYLVKRTGEKVFLECVQDMDHENMFWYRQDPGLGLRLIYFSYDVKMKEKGDIPEGYSVSREKKERFSLILESASTNQTSMYLCASIPTGKDEQFFGPGTRLTVL.

The chain has TRBV4-1 and TRBJ2-7; 8 nucleotides align to TRBD2. This CDR3 spans 13 amino acids. Germline values: CDR1 MGHRA, CDR2 YSYEKL. Trimming removed 4 bases from V and 3 bases from J; junction bases left unmatched: 2. CDR3 DNA sequence: TGCGCCAGCAGCCTTAGCGGGAACTACGAGCAGTACTTC. Protein sequence: CASSLSGNYEQYF.

This clone was picked up a small number of times. This rearrangement joins TRBV11-2 to TRBJ2-7, with D unresolved. Trimming stripped 2 bases from V and 2 bases from J, with 4 bases between. The germline CDR1 and CDR2 sequences are SGHAT and FQNNGV. CDR3 length: 12 residues. The DNA of the CDR3 is TGTGCCAGCAGCTTATTAACCTACGAGCAGTACTTC. Translation: CASSLLTYEQYF.

This chain links TRBV27 with TRBJ2-1; 9 positions agree with TRBD1. Germline CDR1 reads MNHEY; CDR2 reads SMNVEV (reference sequence). The CDR3 has 15 residues. Trimming cost V 6 bases and J 5 bases; bases outside gene matches: 8. CDR3 DNA sequence: TGTGCCAGCAGGGAGACAGGGGGAGCGAACAATGAGCAGTTCTTC. This sequence encodes CASRETGGANNEQFF.

This chain joins TRBV27 and TRBJ2-7, with D possibly being TRBD1 (5 bases). Germline-derived CDR1 and CDR2 are MNHEY and SMNVEV (reference sequence). This CDR3 has 14 amino acids. Trimming stripped 5 bases from V and 0 bases from J, with 11 bases between. DNA for the CDR3: TGTGCCAGCAGTCAGGGTTTTGGCTCCTACGAGCAGTACGTC. It specifies CASSQGFGSYEQYV.

This chain links TRBV19 with TRBJ1-1; 7 positions match TRBD1. CDR3 size: 16 residues. Germline CDR1 LNHDA, CDR2 SQIVND (reference sequence). Losses at the gene ends were 5 bases for V and 3 bases for J; bases not matched to a gene: 12. Here the CDR3 DNA reads TGTGCCAGTAGTCTCCGGGACAGACAATGGGACACTGAAGCTTTCTTT. Translated, it gives CASSLRDRQWDTEAFF.

The chain combines TRBV28 with TRBJ2-2; 7 bases are shared with TRBD2. The length of the CDR3 is 14 residues. Per the germline V gene, CDR1 is MDHEN and CDR2 is SYDVKM. V trimming: 5 bases; J trimming: 5 bases; junction bases outside the gene matches: 5. CDR3 in amino acids: CASSSTGGTGELFF. CDR3 nucleotide sequence: TGTGCCAGCAGTAGCACCGGGGGGACCGGGGAGCTGTTTTTT.

The V call is TRBV28, the J call TRBJ1-1, with TRBD1 as a possible D gene (5 bases). Trimming left V 1 base short and J 6 bases short, with 15 bases between. Germline-derived CDR1 and CDR2 are MDHEN and SYDVKM. The CDR3 sequence is 15 residues long. The CDR3 DNA is TGTGCCAGCAGTTTATCCCAGGGCGATGGGGCTGAAGCTTTCTTT. Its translation is CASSLSQGDGAEAFF.

V usage is TRBV7-9 and J usage is TRBJ2-3; the match to TRBD2 covers 12 bases. This CDR3 region has 15 residues. CDR1 is SEHNR and CDR2 is FQNEAQ in the germline V gene (reference sequence). The J segment lost 1 base and the V segment lost 5 bases, leaving 1 base of the junction unmatched. The CDR3 loop reads CASSRTSGGTDTQYF. DNA for the CDR3: TGTGCCAGCAGCCGGACTAGCGGGGGCACAGATACGCAGTATTTT. Filled out from reference TRBV7-9 and TRBJ2-3, the complete variable domain reads DTGVSQNPRHKITKRGQNVTFRCDPISEHNRLYWYRQTLGQGPEFLTYFQNEAQLEKSRLLSDRFSAERPKGSFSTLEIQRTEQGDSAMYLCASSRTSGGTDTQYFGPGTRLTVL.

The chain carries TRBV7-8 and TRBJ2-7; 8 nucleotides match TRBD2. After removal of 5 bases from V and 5 bases from J, the junction contained 14 bases not matched to a gene. This CDR3 contains 16 residues. The germline CDR1 and CDR2 sequences are SGHVS and FQNEAQ. CDR3 DNA: TGTGCCAGCAGCCCGGGCCCGTTCGGGGGGGAAGACGAGCAGTACTTC. Translated: CASSPGPFGGEDEQYF.

The chain is built from TRBV6-1 and TRBJ2-5, with 7 bases matching TRBD2. This CDR3 comprises 14 residues. The ends lost 2 bases at V and 5 bases at J; junction bases unmatched: 5. The germline V gene encodes CDR1 MNHNS and CDR2 SASEGT. The CDR3 nucleotides read TGTGCCAGCAGTGAAACCTGGCGGGGGGAGACCCAGTACTTC. Residues: CASSETWRGETQYF.

The chain is built from TRBV5-4 and TRBJ1-5, with 7 nucleotides matching TRBD1. Germline CDR1 SGHNT, CDR2 YYREEE (reference sequence). CDR3 length: 16 residues. The V and J ends lost 2 bases and 5 bases, in that order; junction bases with no gene match: 10. DNA of the CDR3: TGTGCCAGCAGCTTCCTTCCCGGGACAGTTCATCAGCCCCAGCATTTT. Encoded protein: CASSFLPGTVHQPQHF.

The chain joins TRBV11-3 to TRBJ2-3; no firm D call. Germline CDR1 SGHNT, CDR2 YENEEA. V lost 5 bases and J 1 base, leaving 7 bases between the germline ends. This CDR3 has 13 amino acids. In DNA form, the CDR3 reads TGTGCCAGCAGCCCTCCCGGCACAGATACGCAGTATTTT. It is translated as CASSPPGTDTQYF. The full variable domain, in which reference TRBV11-3 and TRBJ2-3 provide the parts outside the CDR3, is EAGVVQSPRYKIIEKKQPVAFWCNPISGHNTLYWYLQNLGQGPELLIRYENEEAVDDSQLPKDRFSAERLKGVDSTLKIQPAELGDSAVYLCASSPPGTDTQYFGPGTRLTVL.

This sequence joins TRBV5-1 and TRBJ1-4; 8 nucleotides align to TRBD1. V dropped 3 bases and J dropped 5; count of bases not matched to a gene: 6. The CDR3 length is 15 residues. Germline V gene sequence: CDR1 SGHRS, CDR2 YFSETQ. DNA of the CDR3: TGCGCCAGCAGCTCCGGACAGGGCCAAAATGAAAAACTGTTTTTT. Translating it yields CASSSGQGQNEKLFF. Full variable domain (remainder filled in from reference TRBV5-1 and TRBJ1-4): KAGVTQTPRYLIKTRGQQVTLSCSPISGHRSVSWYQQTPGQGLQFLFEYFSETQRNKGNFPGRFSGRQFSNSRSEMNVSTLELGDSALYLCASSSGQGQNEKLFFGSGTQLSVL.

The chain couples TRBV27 to TRBJ2-2, with TRBD2 matching over 9 bases. The germline V gene encodes CDR1 MNHEY and CDR2 SMNVEV (reference sequence). This CDR3 comprises 18 residues. V lost 3 bases and J lost 6; bases outside the gene matches: 14. CDR3 in amino acids: CASSLAGGPGYGAGELFF. DNA for the CDR3: TGTGCCAGCAGTTTGGCGGGGGGGCCAGGGTACGGTGCCGGGGAGCTGTTTTTT.

The genes are TRBV19 and TRBJ2-5; 8 positions agree with TRBD1. Per the germline V gene, CDR1 is LNHDA and CDR2 is SQIVND (reference sequence). J gave up 1 base and V 9 bases, and 10 bases lay outside the gene matches. CDR3 size: 15 residues. CDR3 region: CASQPYRGAQETQYF. The CDR3 nucleotides read TGTGCCAGCCAACCTTACAGGGGGGCCCAAGAGACCCAGTACTTC. The whole variable domain, filled in from reference TRBV19 and TRBJ2-5, reads DGGITQSPKYLFRKEGQNVTLSCEQNLNHDAMYWYRQDPGQGLRLIYYSQIVNDFQKGDIAEGYSVSREKKESFPLTVTSAQKNPTAFYLCASQPYRGAQETQYFGPGTRLLVL.

This chain joins TRBV5-1 and TRBJ2-7, with 10 bases fitting TRBD2. The length of the CDR3 is 15 residues. The germline V gene encodes CDR1 SGHRS and CDR2 YFSETQ. J was trimmed by 5 bases and V by 0 bases; bases with no gene match: 5. DNA of the CDR3: TGCGCCAGCAGCTTGGGGGCTAGCGGGAGTGACGAGCAGTACTTC. Amino acids: CASSLGASGSDEQYF.

This clone was recorded only once. This chain uses TRBV19 with TRBJ1-6, with TRBD1 identical over 7 bases. Looked up from germline, CDR1 is LNHDA and CDR2 is SQIVND (reference sequence). V shed 3 bases and J 8 bases; nucleotides not matched to a gene: 4. The CDR3 has 14 residues. This CDR3 is CASSIQGEYSPLHF. The CDR3 coding sequence is TGTGCCAGTAGTATCCAGGGGGAATATTCACCCCTCCACTTT.

The CDR3 protein is CASLRDRVGIGQFF. CDR3 DNA: TGTGCCAGCCTCCGGGACAGGGTGGGAATCGGGCAGTTCTTC. The genes are TRBV6-1 and TRBJ2-1; 9 bases agree with TRBD1. The CDR3 sequence is 14 residues long. Germline assignment: CDR1 MNHNS and CDR2 SASEGT. Trimming took 8 bases from V and 12 from J; bases not matched to a gene: 14.

This clone was found a few times. The chain joins TRBV2 to TRBJ2-1, with D perhaps matching TRBD2 (7 bases). V was trimmed by 4 bases and J by 10 bases, leaving 14 bases between them. The length of the CDR3 is 13 residues. CDR1 and CDR2 from the germline V gene are SNHLY and FYNNEI. This CDR3 reads CASSARSGTEQFF. The CDR3 nucleotides are TGTGCCAGCAGTGCCAGGAGCGGGACAGAGCAGTTCTTC.

The chain couples TRBV7-9 to TRBJ2-7; 8 bases align to TRBD1. The V gene end was trimmed by 1 base and the J gene end by 4 bases; junction bases not matched to a gene: 9. The CDR3 is 16 residues long. Germline loops: CDR1 SEHNR, CDR2 FQNEAQ (reference sequence). CDR3 nucleotide sequence: TGTGCCAGCAGCTTAGGAGGACAGGGAAAAGGGTACGAGCAGTACGTC. It translates to CASSLGGQGKGYEQYV.

The chain recombines TRBV5-1 with TRBJ2-1; TRBD2 matches at 7 bases. The germline CDR1 and CDR2 sequences are SGHRS and YFSETQ. V dropped 0 bases and J dropped 5; count of bases not matched to a gene: 5. This CDR3 has 15 amino acids. The CDR3 loop reads CASSLEASGHNEQFF. CDR3 DNA: TGCGCCAGCAGCTTGGAGGCTAGCGGACACAATGAGCAGTTCTTC.

The chain couples TRBV5-4 to TRBJ2-4; D may be TRBD2 (7 bases). The CDR3 loop spans 15 amino acids. Germline V gene data show CDR1 as SGHNT and CDR2 as YYREEE (reference sequence). Trimming left V 3 bases short and J 5 bases short, with 15 bases between. The CDR3 coding sequence is TGTGCCAGCAGCTCCGGGATCGGGGGGCAAAACATTCAGTACTTC. It specifies CASSSGIGGQNIQYF.

The CDR3 sequence is CASSPVSPYEQYF. CDR3 sequence (DNA): TGTGCCAGCAGCCCCGTATCCCCCTACGAGCAGTACTTC. The chain has TRBV27 and TRBJ2-7; D is unresolved. Trimming removed 6 bases from V and 2 bases from J, with 11 bases in between. The germline V gene has CDR1 MNHEY and CDR2 SMNVEV (reference sequence). The CDR3 length is 13 residues.

V gene TRBV5-8 combines with J gene TRBJ2-3, with 9 bases fitting TRBD1. The CDR3 is 17 residues long. Germline CDR1 is SGHTS and CDR2 is YDEGEE. The junction had 10 bases not matched to a gene; V was cut back by 4 bases and J by 1 base. The CDR3 loop is CASSHRGPGTRTDTQYF. The CDR3 nucleotides are TGTGCCAGCAGCCACAGGGGGCCCGGGACTCGCACAGATACGCAGTATTTT.

This clone showed up just a few times. A single base separates this from a much larger clone, so it may be a read error. The chain employs TRBV5-5 and TRBJ2-3; D is undetermined. The CDR3 is made up of 12 amino acids. Trimming took 4 bases from V and 0 from J, leaving 3 bases between them. Germline CDR1 is SGHKS and CDR2 is YYEKEE (reference sequence). For the CDR3, the DNA is TGTGCCAGCAGCCCTAGCACAGATACGCAGTATTTT. Encoded protein: CASSPSTDTQYF.

The rearrangement joins TRBV5-1 to TRBJ2-2; TRBD1 agrees at 11 bases. The trim removed 3 bases at V and 6 bases at J, leaving 7 bases unmatched. CDR3 length: 16 amino acids. CDR1 and CDR2 (germline): SGHRS, YFSETQ. The chain's CDR3 is CASSWGTGGVPGELFF. The CDR3 nucleotides read TGCGCCAGCAGCTGGGGGACAGGGGGAGTCCCCGGGGAGCTGTTTTTT. The whole variable domain, remainder taken from reference TRBV5-1 and TRBJ2-2, is KAGVTQTPRYLIKTRGQQVTLSCSPISGHRSVSWYQQTPGQGLQFLFEYFSETQRNKGNFPGRFSGRQFSNSRSEMNVSTLELGDSALYLCASSWGTGGVPGELFFGEGSRLTVL.